This T cell receptor (beta chain) was recorded in a study of a mutant IDH1 vaccine in newly diagnosed glioma. About the research overall: Treated patients were about 60% male, around 38% female, mean age around 40 years. The earlier regimen, radiotherapy, temozolomide, or both, was most often both. Overall study results and limits: The occurrence of vaccine-induced immune responses was seen in 80% to 95% of patients. Any relationship between pseudoprogression and changes in top peripheral T cell clonotypes seemed absent.

Sequencing was performed with immunoSEQ multiplex PCR; in TCRdb, only in-frame clones are kept and a portion is missing. The sample contains around 100,000 clones, about four fifths of which appear only once. The CDR3 spans 15 residues. Per the germline V gene, CDR1 is SNHLY and CDR2 is FYNNEI. Trimming left V 8 bases short and J 5 bases short, with 18 bases between. Worth noting for this clone: Antigen: not known.

The time point denotes: baseline, week 1 (first vaccination visit). The treatment here: pre-vaccination baseline after standard-of-care therapy. The chain has TRBV2 and TRBJ1-4; weak D call: TRBD1 (6 bases). Source: PBMCs, taken from a glioma patient treated with radiotherapy, temozolomide or both. The receptor was isolated from a man in his forties or fifties with glioma. Some clones in this sample may be carry-over from other donors' samples. The CDR3 here is CASGGAGTPNEKLFF. In nucleotides, the CDR3 is TGTGCCAGCGGAGGGGCCGGGACACCAAATGAAAAACTGTTTTTT.